This T cell receptor (beta chain) derives from a study of technical replicates of blood from several donors. The data were produced by immunoSEQ multiplex PCR, yet TCRdb's version contains in-frame clones alone and is incomplete. The data contain 53,000 or so clones, roughly 84% of them seen just once; the ten biggest clones take up about 5%. CDR1 is SGDLS, CDR2 YYNGEE, per germline. CDR3 length equals 15 residues. V shed 3 bases and J 5 bases; nucleotides not matched to a gene: 7. The chain employs TRBV9 and TRBJ2-1, with 8 positions matching TRBD1. Sequences were obtained from PBMCs. This TCR derives from a human donor in good health. Some clones in this sample may be carry-over from other donors' samples. CDR3 coding DNA: TGTGCCAGCAGCGGGTCAGGGGGCAGGAACAATGAGCAGTTCTTC. Protein: CASSGSGGRNNEQFF.